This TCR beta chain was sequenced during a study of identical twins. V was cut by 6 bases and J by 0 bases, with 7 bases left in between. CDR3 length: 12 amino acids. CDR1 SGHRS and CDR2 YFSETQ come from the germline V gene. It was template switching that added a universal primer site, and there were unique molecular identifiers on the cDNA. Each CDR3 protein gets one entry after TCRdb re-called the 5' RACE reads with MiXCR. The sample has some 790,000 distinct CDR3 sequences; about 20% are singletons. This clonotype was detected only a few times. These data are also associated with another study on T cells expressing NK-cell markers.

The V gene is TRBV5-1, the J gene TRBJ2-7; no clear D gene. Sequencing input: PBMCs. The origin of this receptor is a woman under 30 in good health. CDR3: CASTPNSYEQYF. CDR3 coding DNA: TGCGCCAGCACCCCGAACTCCTACGAGCAGTACTTC.